The next 11 T cell receptor beta chains were all read from a single sample in a study of T cell responses to AZD1222 COVID-19 vaccine. This table comes from immunoSEQ multiplex PCR, and its TCRdb copy is limited to in-frame clones, with some not included. The sample includes approximately 140,000 clones, about nine tenths of them seen just once. Sequenced material: peripheral blood, taken 28 days after the second AZD1222 dose. The receptors derive from an adult who received the AZD1222 COVID-19 vaccine.

V and J are TRBV6-1 and TRBJ2-1; D not certain. The V end lost 3 bases, the J end lost 8 bases, and 5 bases lay between the germline ends. Germline lookup yields CDR1 MNHNS and CDR2 SASEGT. The CDR3 is 11 amino acids. DNA for the CDR3: TGTGCCAGCAGTGATATCGATGAGCAGTTCTTC. This codes for CASSDIDEQFF.

The J gene is TRBJ2-7, the V gene TRBV10-1; 7 nucleotides match TRBD2. V gave up 4 bases and J gave up 5 bases; unmatched junction bases: 8. CDR3 length: 14 residues. Per germline, CDR1 WNHNN and CDR2 SYGVQD (reference sequence). The CDR3 bases are TGCGCCAGCAGTGTAGGCGGGAGTTTGAACGAGCAGTACTTC. This gives the protein CASSVGGSLNEQYF.

The gene calls are TRBV5-4 and TRBJ2-1, with D uncertain. Germline values: CDR1 SGHNT, CDR2 YYREEE (reference sequence). This CDR3 has 17 amino acids. Trimming removed 3 bases at V and 0 bases at J, with 16 bases between. This CDR3 is CASSSKMAPSSYNEQFF. The CDR3, as DNA: TGTGCCAGCAGCTCAAAAATGGCGCCCAGCTCCTACAATGAGCAGTTCTTC.

The chain recombines TRBV14 with TRBJ2-7; 8 nucleotides align to TRBD2. The CDR3 loop spans 17 amino acids. Germline CDR1 and CDR2: SGHDN and FVKESK. V lost 4 bases and J lost 3; bases outside the gene matches: 14. CDR3 region: CASSRSGLGEAYYEQYF. CDR3 coding DNA: TGTGCCAGCAGCCGTTCGGGACTAGGGGAAGCTTACTACGAGCAGTACTTC.

The rearrangement links TRBV15 to TRBJ1-5, with a tentative D call TRBD1 (5 bases). With 0 bases removed from V and 0 bases from J, the gap between germline ends came to 18 bases. The germline gives CDR1 LNHNV, CDR2 YYDKDF (reference sequence). The CDR3 contains 19 residues. CDR3 amino acids: CATSREIRGMGPSNQPQHF. The CDR3 DNA reads TGTGCCACCAGCAGAGAAATCCGGGGTATGGGACCTAGCAATCAGCCCCAGCATTTT.

V usage is TRBV12-3 or TRBV12-4 and J usage is TRBJ2-7; D not certain. Trimming pared 4 bases from V and 3 bases from J, leaving 4 bases between. The CDR3 is 11 residues long. In DNA form, the CDR3 reads TGTGCCAGCAGTTCCCTCTACGAGCAGTACTTC. Protein product: CASSSLYEQYF.

This chain joins TRBV6-5 and TRBJ1-2; tentative D call: TRBD1 (5 bases). There are 13 residues in the CDR3. Trimming shortened V by 5 bases and J by 10 bases, and 17 bases separated the two germline ends. In germline, CDR1 is MNHEY, CDR2 SVGAGI. The CDR3 loop reads CASSLQDPTIYTF. CDR3 nucleotide sequence: TGTGCCAGCAGTCTACAGGATCCAACAATCTACACCTTC.

This sequence joins TRBV6-5 and TRBJ1-1; no reliable D call. The CDR3 covers 15 residues. Deletions cut 4 bases from V and 6 bases from J, with 18 bases between. Germline V gene data show CDR1 as MNHEY and CDR2 as SVGAGI. CDR3 DNA: TGTGCCAGCAGTTTATACCGGGATTCGTCGGCTGAAGCTTTCTTT. It codes for CASSLYRDSSAEAFF.

CDR3 DNA: TGTGCCAGCAGCTTGACTAGCGGGAGGGTCTTCTACAATGAGCAGTTCTTC. Protein: CASSLTSGRVFYNEQFF. The V call is TRBV5-8, the J call TRBJ2-1; 13 positions match TRBD2. The CDR3 has 17 residues. J gave up 3 bases and V 1 base, and 4 bases lay outside the gene matches. Germline V gene sequence: CDR1 SGHTS, CDR2 YDEGEE.

The chain joins TRBV19 to TRBJ2-7, with 11 bases fitting TRBD2. Germline V lookup: CDR1 LNHDA, CDR2 SQIVND (reference sequence). There are 18 residues in the CDR3. With 5 bases clipped from V and 1 base from J, the junction kept 13 bases outside the gene matches. The CDR3 DNA reads TGTGCCAGTAGTGGTGGTACTAGCGGGAGAGGGGGGTCCTACGAGCAGTACTTC. It is translated as CASSGGTSGRGGSYEQYF.

This rearrangement joins TRBV27 to TRBJ2-3, with D perhaps matching TRBD1 or TRBD2 (6 bases each). Germline V gene data show CDR1 as MNHEY and CDR2 as SMNVEV (reference sequence). The length of the CDR3 is 16 residues. V was cut by 3 bases and J by 0 bases, with 13 bases left in between. The CDR3 DNA follows: TGTGCCAGCAGTTTCAATAGAGGGGGGAGCACAGATACGCAGTATTTT. This encodes CASSFNRGGSTDTQYF.